This TCR beta chain stems from a study of T-cell reconstitution after alpha-beta-depleted transplantation in children. Using unique molecular identifiers, the investigators prepared the TCRbeta library. TCRdb reanalysed the PCR reads using MiXCR and keeps one entry per CDR3 protein. The sample shows 490,000 or so distinct CDR3 sequences, around 13% of them seen only once. There are 13 residues in the CDR3. Trimming pared 5 bases from V and 3 bases from J, leaving 11 bases between. Germline CDR1 is LGHNA and CDR2 is YSLEER. The sequence was collected from a human donor who donated a stem cell graft to a child with combined immunodeficiency. The V and J genes are TRBV4-3 and TRBJ2-7; no clear D gene. Sample: PBMCs from the stem cell graft donor, taken from the stem cell graft. The CDR3 loop is CASSASSYYEQYF. CDR3 DNA: TGCGCCAGCAGCGCCAGTTCTTACTACGAGCAGTACTTC.